This T cell receptor (beta chain) was sequenced for a study of long-term antiretroviral therapy in people with HIV. Germline loops: CDR1 KGHSH, CDR2 LQKENI. V was pared by 2 bases and J by 0 bases, with 11 bases between. The CDR3 loop spans 15 amino acids. In regard to this clone: What it binds is not known.

An immunoSEQ assay, version v3.0, was performed at survey level. Generated by immunoSEQ multiplex PCR, the TCRdb table keeps only in-frame clones and is missing some. Here the sample spans about 25,000 clones, 81% being singletons. Study-wide findings and caveats: Controls had broader CDR3 length ranges than HIV repertoires did.

Prior to DNA extraction, the samples held 1-10 million cryopreserved PBMC. The chain couples TRBV18 to TRBJ2-7; no definite D call. The sequences come from unsorted PBMCs, collected 4.4 years after starting antiretroviral therapy. This clonotype was obtained from a young man with HIV. The CDR3 is CASSPDGSPSYEQYF. The CDR3 nucleotides are TGTGCCAGCTCACCAGACGGATCGCCCTCCTACGAGCAGTACTTC.